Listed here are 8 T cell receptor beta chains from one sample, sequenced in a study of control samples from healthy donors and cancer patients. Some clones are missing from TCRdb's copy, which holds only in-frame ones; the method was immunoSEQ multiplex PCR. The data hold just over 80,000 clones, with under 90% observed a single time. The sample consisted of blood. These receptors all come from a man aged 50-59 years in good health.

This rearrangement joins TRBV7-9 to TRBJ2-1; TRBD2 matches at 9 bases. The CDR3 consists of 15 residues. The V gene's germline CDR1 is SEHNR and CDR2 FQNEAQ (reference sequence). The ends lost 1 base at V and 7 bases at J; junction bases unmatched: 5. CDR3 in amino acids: CASSLGGGAGNEQFF. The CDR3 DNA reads TGTGCCAGCAGCTTAGGCGGGGGGGCCGGGAATGAGCAGTTCTTC.

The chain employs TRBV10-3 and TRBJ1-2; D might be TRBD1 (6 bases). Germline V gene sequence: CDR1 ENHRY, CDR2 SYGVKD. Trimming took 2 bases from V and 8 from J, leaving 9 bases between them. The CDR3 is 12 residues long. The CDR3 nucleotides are TGTGCCATCAGTGAGCACAGGGTGGGCTACACCTTC. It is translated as CAISEHRVGYTF.

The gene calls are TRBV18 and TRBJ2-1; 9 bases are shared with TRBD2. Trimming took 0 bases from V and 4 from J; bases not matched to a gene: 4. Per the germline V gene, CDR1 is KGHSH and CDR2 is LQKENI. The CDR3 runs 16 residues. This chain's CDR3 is CASSPPASGIYNEQFF. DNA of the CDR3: TGTGCCAGCTCACCACCCGCTAGCGGGATATACAATGAGCAGTTCTTC.

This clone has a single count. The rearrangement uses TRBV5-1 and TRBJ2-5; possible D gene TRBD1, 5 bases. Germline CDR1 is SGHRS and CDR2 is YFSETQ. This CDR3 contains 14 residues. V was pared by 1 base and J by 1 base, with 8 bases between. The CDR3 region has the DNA TGCGCCAGCAGCTTGAGTACAGGCCAAGAGACCCAGTACTTC. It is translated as CASSLSTGQETQYF.

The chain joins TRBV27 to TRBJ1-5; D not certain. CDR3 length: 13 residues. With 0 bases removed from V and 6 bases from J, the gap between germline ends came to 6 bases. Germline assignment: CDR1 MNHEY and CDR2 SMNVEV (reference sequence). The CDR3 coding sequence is TGTGCCAGCAGTTTATCGTGGGGTCAGCCCCAGCATTTT. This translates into CASSLSWGQPQHF.

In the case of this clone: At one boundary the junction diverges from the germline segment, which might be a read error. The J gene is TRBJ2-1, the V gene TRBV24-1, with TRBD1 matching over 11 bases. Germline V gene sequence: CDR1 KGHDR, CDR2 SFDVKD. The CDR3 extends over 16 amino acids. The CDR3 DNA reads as TGTGCCGCCAGTGATTCGGACAGGGGGCCTGGGAATGAGCAGTTCTTC. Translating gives CAASDSDRGPGNEQFF.

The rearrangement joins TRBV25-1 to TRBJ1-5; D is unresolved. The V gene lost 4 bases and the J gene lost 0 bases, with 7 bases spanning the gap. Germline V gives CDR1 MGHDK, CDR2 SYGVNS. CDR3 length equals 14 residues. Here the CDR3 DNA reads TGTGCCAGCAGTGGAAGGGATAGCAATCAGCCCCAGCATTTT. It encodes CASSGRDSNQPQHF.

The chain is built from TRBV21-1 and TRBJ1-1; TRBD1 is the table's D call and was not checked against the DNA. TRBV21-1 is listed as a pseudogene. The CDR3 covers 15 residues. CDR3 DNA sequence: TGTGCCAGCAGCAAGAAGAGGACAGGGCGGACTGAAGCTTTCTTT. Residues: CASSKKRTGRTEAFF.